This T cell receptor beta chain was observed in a study of shared clonotypes between healthy human individuals. The protocol was immunoSEQ multiplex PCR, while the TCRdb copy is restricted to in-frame clones and leaves out a portion. The sample holds some 1 million clones, 65% to 80% seen once. V dropped 0 bases and J dropped 7; count of bases not matched to a gene: 4. Germline V gene sequence: CDR1 SGHNT, CDR2 YYREEE (reference sequence). This CDR3 has 15 residues. This sequence originates from a man younger than 35 in good health. The sequencing input was memory CD4+ T cells sorted from blood. Regarding subset: CD45RA-negative fraction. The rearrangement links TRBV5-4 to TRBJ1-6; TRBD1 matches 7 bases. The CDR3 sequence is CASSLDQGVNSPLHF. CDR3 sequence (DNA): TGTGCCAGCAGCTTGGACCAGGGGGTGAATTCACCCCTCCACTTT. The entire variable domain, with the rest obtained from reference TRBV5-4 and TRBJ1-6, is as follows: ETGVTQSPTHLIKTRGQQVTLRCSSQSGHNTVSWYQQALGQGPQFIFQYYREEENGRGNFPPRFSGLQFPNYSSELNVNALELDDSALYLCASSLDQGVNSPLHFGNGTRLTVT.